This TCR beta chain emerged from a study of blood T cells in healthy people across ages. This clonotype was seen more than once but under ten times. Its cognate antigen is unknown. The second PCR ran roughly 7 to 12 cycles with a sample-barcoded 5' primer and J-beta primers. Every cDNA molecule carried a tag from a template-switch adaptor bearing 12 random nucleotides. TCRdb re-called the 5' RACE reads with MiXCR, one entry per CDR3 protein. The sample lists around 800,000 distinct CDR3 sequences, about a quarter occurring once. Study conclusions and caveats: Naive CD4+ cells and diversity were both higher in long-lived donors than in aged donors.

The CDR3 has 15 amino acids. CDR1 and CDR2 from the germline V gene are MGHRA and YSYEKL. V dropped 4 bases and J dropped 4 bases, with 16 bases sitting between them. This same sample was also taken into another study, of T cells of mothers and their children. That paper states: The yield was over 9 million TCR beta CDR3 reads from each mother and 2.5 million to 3 million from each child. Mother-child pairs who were related displayed a slightly higher overlap than unrelated pairs, a difference that was non-significant.

This TCR was sampled from a boy between 10 and 17 years old in good health. Sequencing was carried out using blood. J is TRBJ1-2 and V is TRBV4-1; D remains unclear. The CDR3 nucleotides are TGCGCCAGCAGCCCGGGCCCGGGCCCCACCTATGGCTACACCTTC. Protein product: CASSPGPGPTYGYTF.